This T cell receptor (beta chain) was obtained from a study of blood T cell repertoires in COVID-19. Study overall: Sites in the United States, Italy and Spain provided acute and convalescent COVID-19 samples. In each case, the material was cDNA or gDNA derived from T cells, B-cell-depleted T cells, or PBMCs.

Produced via immunoSEQ multiplex PCR; TCRdb's table is partial and in-frame only. The sample has 200,000 to 300,000 clones, about four fifths seen once; the top ten hold 3.6%. Germline V gene data show CDR1 as ENHRY and CDR2 as SYGVKD. Trimming left V 2 bases short and J 8 bases short, with 15 bases between. The CDR3 is 15 residues long. Cohorts were determined from participant-reported clinical history. This TCR was recovered from a woman aged 35 to 49 who had been exposed to COVID-19. The chain recombines TRBV10-3 with TRBJ1-4; TRBD1 might be the D (6 bases). The specimen was PBMCs or T cells enriched from blood (not recorded which). CDR3 region: CAISERQAGGEKLFF. The CDR3 coding sequence is TGTGCCATCAGTGAGAGACAGGCGGGAGGAGAAAAACTGTTTTTT.